The rows below give T cell receptor beta chains drawn from one sample of a study of T cell responses to AZD1222 COVID-19 vaccine. Produced via immunoSEQ multiplex PCR; TCRdb's table is partial and in-frame only. The repertoire holds approximately 110,000 clones, with approximately 85% as singletons. The sequences come from peripheral blood, collected on day 0 of AZD1222 vaccination. The receptors shown here come from an adult in good health. Both conserved end residues are part of each CDR3. Fields, in order: V gene, J gene, D gene, clone size, CDR3 protein, CDR3 DNA. The D gene is left open where the match is weak. Clone size is shown for a subset of rows, as once, few, many or a class of expanded clone.

TRBV7-2	TRBJ2-1	TRBD2	.	CASSFKGLAGTLSYNEQFF	TGTGCCAGCAGCTTCAAGGGTCTAGCGGGGACTCTCTCCTACAATGAGCAGTTCTTC
TRBV9	TRBJ1-2	.	.	CASSPRDSRYGYTF	TGTGCCAGCAGCCCGCGGGACTCCCGTTATGGCTACACCTTC
TRBV30	TRBJ1-5	TRBD1	.	CAWADRTNQPQHF	TGTGCCTGGGCGGACAGGACCAATCAGCCCCAGCATTTT
TRBV6-5	TRBJ1-5	.	.	CASSYQLGNQPQHF	TGTGCCAGCAGTTACCAGCTCGGCAATCAGCCCCAGCATTTT
TRBV3-1/TRBV3-2	TRBJ1-5	.	.	CASSPDYSNQPQHF	TGTGCCAGCAGCCCCGATTATAGCAATCAGCCCCAGCATTTT
TRBV19	TRBJ1-6	.	.	CASIQPDGQTNSPLHF	TGTGCCAGTATACAACCCGACGGACAGACTAATTCACCCCTCCACTTT
TRBV28	TRBJ1-2	.	.	CASSSDTYGYTF	TGTGCCAGCAGTTCCGACACGTATGGCTACACCTTC
TRBV7-6	TRBJ2-7	.	few	CASSLAASYEQYF	TGTGCCAGCAGCTTAGCCGCATCCTACGAGCAGTACTTC
TRBV7-2	TRBJ1-5	.	.	CASSLGGSPAVRQPQHF	TGTGCCAGCAGCTTAGGGGGCAGCCCAGCGGTACGTCAGCCCCAGCATTTT
TRBV5-1	TRBJ1-5	.	.	CASSDGSGIGQPQHF	TGCGCCAGCAGCGATGGGAGTGGTATCGGCCAGCCCCAGCATTTT
TRBV4-3	TRBJ2-1	.	.	CASSHGLAINEQFF	TGCGCCAGCAGCCATGGTCTAGCGATTAATGAGCAGTTCTTC
TRBV12-5	TRBJ2-1	.	.	CASGKLGDEQFF	TGTGCTAGTGGGAAGCTGGGGGATGAGCAGTTCTTC
TRBV10-3	TRBJ2-3	TRBD2	.	CAISESRASGGGTDTQYF	TGTGCCATCAGTGAGTCGAGGGCTAGCGGGGGCGGCACAGATACGCAGTATTTT
TRBV3-1/TRBV3-2	TRBJ1-1	.	few	CASTGRNTEAFF	TGTGCCAGCACTGGGAGGAACACTGAAGCTTTCTTT
TRBV27	TRBJ2-6	.	.	CASSLRGANVLTF	TGTGCCAGCAGTTTACGTGGGGCCAACGTCCTGACTTTC
TRBV7-6	TRBJ2-3	.	few	CASSPGFGGADTQYF	TGTGCCAGCAGCCCTGGATTTGGCGGGGCAGATACGCAGTATTTT